Each of the 29 T cell receptor beta chains below was sequenced from the same sample in a study of OX40 agonist ivuxolimab in advanced cancers. TCRdb keeps only in-frame clones here, not all; method: immunoSEQ multiplex PCR. This sample has about 83,000 clones, with about 89% found just once. Specimen: CD4+ or CD8+ T cells sorted from blood, collected in a trial of the OX40 agonist ivuxolimab. The receptor source for this set is an adult with an advanced solid tumor such as melanoma, head and neck, liver or kidney cancer.

The rearrangement links TRBV5-4 to TRBJ1-5; D unresolved. The CDR3 totals 12 residues. V was clipped by 3 bases and J by 4 bases, with 5 bases between them. Germline V lookup: CDR1 SGHNT, CDR2 YYREEE (reference sequence). The DNA of the CDR3 is TGTGCCAGCAGCTACGAGAATCAGCCCCAGCATTTT. This translates into CASSYENQPQHF.

The chain carries TRBV2 and TRBJ1-1, with D uncertain. The CDR3 sequence is 15 residues long. In germline, CDR1 is SNHLY, CDR2 FYNNEI. The germline V and J ends were trimmed by 2 bases and 1 base, with 11 bases remaining between them. The chain's CDR3 is CASSEMGSGNTEAFF. DNA of the CDR3: TGTGCCAGCAGTGAAATGGGCAGCGGGAACACTGAAGCTTTCTTT.

The gene calls are TRBV20-1 and TRBJ2-3; D is unclear. The V gene's germline CDR1 is DFQATT and CDR2 SNEGSKA (reference sequence). The CDR3 loop spans 11 amino acids. Trimming left V 6 bases short and J 7 bases short, with 11 bases between. CDR3 in amino acids: CSADPGYTQYF. The CDR3 DNA reads TGCAGTGCCGATCCCGGGTATACGCAGTATTTT.

This chain links TRBV30 with TRBJ1-5; D not resolved. The CDR3 runs to 14 residues. Per germline, CDR1 GTSNPN and CDR2 SVGIG (reference sequence). Trimming pared 2 bases from V and 2 bases from J, leaving 10 bases between. The CDR3 DNA reads as TGTGCCTGGAGTAAGGGCCAGGGCAATCAGCCCCAGCATTTT. Its translation: CAWSKGQGNQPQHF.

The V and J genes are TRBV28 and TRBJ2-2; either TRBD1 or TRBD2 may supply D (6 bases each). Trimming took 3 bases from V and 0 from J, leaving 14 bases between them. The germline CDR1 and CDR2 sequences are MDHEN and SYDVKM. This CDR3 has 17 amino acids. CDR3 nucleotides: TGTGCCAGCAGTTTTCTTCCGGGGGCCGCGAACACCGGGGAGCTGTTTTTT. Translated, it gives CASSFLPGAANTGELFF. Combining the CDR3 with reference TRBV28 and TRBJ2-2 gives the whole variable domain DVKVTQSSRYLVKRTGEKVFLECVQDMDHENMFWYRQDPGLGLRLIYFSYDVKMKEKGDIPEGYSVSREKKERFSLILESASTNQTSMYLCASSFLPGAANTGELFFGEGSRLTVL.

This chain links TRBV2 with TRBJ1-6; D gene ambiguous. Per the germline V gene, CDR1 is SNHLY and CDR2 is FYNNEI. This CDR3 comprises 15 residues. Deletions cut 6 bases from V and 3 bases from J, with 12 bases between. The CDR3 sequence: CASRMAGVYNSPLHF. In DNA, the CDR3 is TGTGCCAGCAGGATGGCAGGCGTCTATAATTCACCCCTCCACTTT.

This clone was seen just once. The chain recombines TRBV7-9 with TRBJ2-3; weak D call: TRBD1 (5 bases). The V and J ends lost 5 bases and 4 bases respectively, with 13 bases between them. This CDR3 is built from 14 residues. CDR1 is SEHNR, CDR2 FQNEAQ, per germline (reference sequence). The CDR3 loop reads CASSAQGVADTQYF. The CDR3 DNA reads TGTGCCAGCAGCGCCCAGGGCGTCGCAGATACGCAGTATTTT.

This clone showed up just once. V gene TRBV6-5 combines with J gene TRBJ1-5, with a weak D call TRBD1 (5 bases). The germline V gene encodes CDR1 MNHEY and CDR2 SVGAGI. The V gene lost 8 bases and the J gene lost 0 bases, with 14 bases spanning the gap. The CDR3 extends over 15 amino acids. CDR3 sequence reads: CASREGILSNQPQHF. The CDR3 bases are TGTGCCAGCCGAGAGGGGATTCTTAGCAATCAGCCCCAGCATTTT.

This clone was picked up one time. The gene calls are TRBV7-9 and TRBJ1-2; no reliable D call. The V gene's germline CDR1 is SEHNR and CDR2 FQNEAQ (reference sequence). This CDR3 comprises 14 residues. Deletions cut 3 bases from V and 6 bases from J, with 14 bases between. CDR3: CASSFTSGGDGYTF. DNA for the CDR3: TGTGCCAGCAGCTTTACTTCCGGCGGCGATGGCTACACCTTC.

DNA of the CDR3: TGTGCCTGGATACAGGGAAACACTGAAGCTTTCTTT. It translates to CAWIQGNTEAFF. V usage is TRBV30 and J usage is TRBJ1-1; D may be TRBD1 (6 bases). The CDR3 covers 12 residues. Per the germline V gene, CDR1 is GTSNPN and CDR2 is SVGIG (reference sequence). Trimming stripped 4 bases from V and 2 bases from J, with 8 bases between.

CDR3 amino acids: CASSARGGGEEDTEAFF. Here the CDR3 DNA reads TGTGCCAGCAGTGCCCGAGGAGGGGGCGAAGAAGACACTGAAGCTTTCTTT. The chain couples TRBV6-1 to TRBJ1-1; 7 bases fit TRBD1. Germline CDR1 MNHNS, CDR2 SASEGT. The CDR3 runs 17 residues. V lost 4 bases to trimming and J lost 3 bases; unmatched junction nucleotides: 14.

V gene TRBV7-3 combines with J gene TRBJ2-3; TRBD2 matches at 8 bases. The trim removed 2 bases at V and 5 bases at J, leaving 6 bases unmatched. Germline assignment: CDR1 SGHTA and CDR2 FQGTGA. This CDR3 region has 15 residues. CDR3 sequence reads: CASSLVSGGEDTQYF. The DNA of the CDR3 is TGTGCCAGCAGCTTAGTGTCGGGAGGGGAAGATACGCAGTATTTT.

The chain has TRBV7-2 and TRBJ1-6; D gene ambiguous. There are 12 residues in the CDR3. Germline CDR1 SGHTA, CDR2 FQGNSA. The germline V and J ends were trimmed by 4 bases and 8 bases, with 6 bases remaining between them. CDR3 amino acids: CASSWFDSPLHF. Here the CDR3 DNA reads TGTGCCAGCAGCTGGTTTGATTCACCCCTCCACTTT.

V and J are TRBV15 and TRBJ1-1; no definite D call. The CDR3 loop spans 13 amino acids. V lost 5 bases to trimming and J lost 1 base, with 8 bases between them. Germline-derived CDR1 and CDR2 are LNHNV and YYDKDF (reference sequence). CDR3 amino acids: CATSDIQNTEAFF. For the CDR3, the DNA is TGTGCCACCAGCGACATCCAGAACACTGAAGCTTTCTTT. The full variable domain, rest sourced from reference TRBV15 and TRBJ1-1, is DAMVIQNPRYQVTQFGKPVTLSCSQTLNHNVMYWYQQKSSQAPKLLFHYYDKDFNNEADTPDNFQSRRPNTSFCFLDIRSPGLGDTAMYLCATSDIQNTEAFFGQGTRLTVV.

The chain links TRBV5-1 to TRBJ1-4; D gene uncertain. Germline V gives CDR1 SGHRS, CDR2 YFSETQ. The CDR3 sequence is 14 residues long. Trimming removed 4 bases from V and 6 bases from J, with 13 bases in between. CDR3 amino acids: CASSQTDGDEKLFF. The CDR3 DNA sequence: TGCGCCAGCAGCCAGACCGACGGGGATGAAAAACTGTTTTTT. Drawing the rest from reference TRBV5-1 and TRBJ1-4, the complete variable domain is KAGVTQTPRYLIKTRGQQVTLSCSPISGHRSVSWYQQTPGQGLQFLFEYFSETQRNKGNFPGRFSGRQFSNSRSEMNVSTLELGDSALYLCASSQTDGDEKLFFGSGTQLSVL.

The V and J genes are TRBV7-8 and TRBJ2-7; D not resolved. The CDR3 is 12 amino acids. V lost 5 bases and J lost 2, with 7 bases in between. In germline, CDR1 is SGHVS, CDR2 FQNEAQ. This CDR3 reads CASSPNPYEQYF. As DNA, the CDR3 is TGTGCCAGCAGCCCTAACCCCTACGAGCAGTACTTC.

This chain links TRBV5-1 with TRBJ2-1, with D possibly being TRBD2 (6 bases). Germline CDR1 and CDR2: SGHRS and YFSETQ. The V and J ends lost 2 bases and 10 bases respectively, with 19 bases between them. The CDR3 is 15 residues long. CDR3 residues: CASSFSRELSLEQFF. The CDR3 coding sequence is TGCGCCAGCAGCTTCTCGCGGGAACTCTCATTGGAGCAGTTCTTC.

This sequence joins TRBV9 and TRBJ2-1; D unclear. V lost 2 bases and J lost 5, with 2 bases in between. This CDR3 contains 11 residues. Germline CDR1 and CDR2: SGDLS and YYNGEE. The CDR3 nucleotides are TGTGCCAGCAGCGTGAACAATGAGCAGTTCTTC. Translation: CASSVNNEQFF.

This sequence joins TRBV6-1 and TRBJ2-3; D not resolved. Germline CDR1 and CDR2: MNHNS and SASEGT. CDR3 length equals 13 residues. Trimming cost V 3 bases and J 4 bases, with 8 bases left between them. The DNA for the CDR3 is TGTGCCAGCAGTGATGGGTTAGCAGATACGCAGTATTTT. Translation: CASSDGLADTQYF.

This clone was seen a handful of times. The V and J genes are TRBV9 and TRBJ1-1; D might be TRBD1 (5 bases). Deletions cut 3 bases from V and 0 bases from J, with 18 bases between. Germline CDR1 is SGDLS and CDR2 is YYNGEE. The CDR3 consists of 17 residues. The CDR3 region is CASSGGGDSALNTEAFF. As DNA, the CDR3 is TGTGCCAGCAGCGGGGGTGGTGACAGTGCATTGAACACTGAAGCTTTCTTT.

V and J are TRBV27 and TRBJ2-1; perhaps TRBD1 as D (5 bases). The CDR3 length is 13 residues. V gave up 1 base and J gave up 9 bases, with 10 bases separating them. Looked up from germline, CDR1 is MNHEY and CDR2 is SMNVEV (reference sequence). The CDR3 is CASSLYWGAEQFF. The CDR3 DNA reads as TGTGCCAGCAGTTTATATTGGGGCGCTGAGCAGTTCTTC.

This chain connects TRBV7-3 to TRBJ2-1; 8 bases align to TRBD2. V lost 2 bases to trimming and J lost 4 bases; unmatched junction nucleotides: 4. CDR3 length equals 15 residues. CDR1 SGHTA and CDR2 FQGTGA come from the germline V gene. CDR3 region: CASSLLAGTYNEQFF. Here the CDR3 DNA reads TGTGCCAGCAGCTTATTAGCGGGGACTTACAATGAGCAGTTCTTC.

This clone was found a few times. This specimen includes other DNA sequences encoding the same CDR3. This chain uses TRBV7-2 with TRBJ1-1; the D is unclear. Germline CDR1 SGHTA, CDR2 FQGNSA. The CDR3 contains 14 residues. V lost 1 base, J lost 5 bases, and 11 bases lay in between. As DNA, the CDR3 is TGTGCCAGCAGCTTAGGACTACTGGGGACTGAAGCTTTCTTT. This codes for CASSLGLLGTEAFF.

This chain joins TRBV5-8 and TRBJ2-7; no definite D call. V was pared by 4 bases and J by 2 bases, with 10 bases between. CDR1 SGHTS and CDR2 YDEGEE come from the germline V gene. The CDR3 consists of 13 residues. CDR3 DNA sequence: TGTGCCAGCAGCCCCGCGCGGACCTACGAGCAGTACTTC. Its translation: CASSPARTYEQYF.

The chain combines TRBV4-1 with TRBJ1-6; D unresolved. The germline V gene encodes CDR1 MGHRA and CDR2 YSYEKL. Trimming removed 0 bases at V and 5 bases at J, with 20 bases between. This CDR3 comprises 19 residues. Written as DNA, the CDR3 is TGCGCCAGCAGCCAAGAAAGAGGTGGTGGATTCTGGAATAATTCACCCCTCCACTTT. This translates into CASSQERGGGFWNNSPLHF.

V gene TRBV30 combines with J gene TRBJ2-3; possibly TRBD2 for D (5 bases). Germline V lookup: CDR1 GTSNPN, CDR2 SVGIG (reference sequence). The CDR3 extends over 13 amino acids. V was shortened by 4 bases and J by 2 bases, with 10 bases between the two germline ends. CDR3 in amino acids: CAWNGLDTDTQYF. The CDR3 DNA sequence: TGTGCCTGGAACGGACTCGACACAGATACGCAGTATTTT.

To note about this clone: Different DNA sequences within this sample yield the same CDR3. The chain joins TRBV6-5 to TRBJ2-2; D gene ambiguous. CDR1 and CDR2 (germline): MNHEY, SVGAGI. Trimming took off 0 bases at V and 2 bases at J, with 1 base between the two ends. This CDR3 has 13 residues. This chain's CDR3 is CASSYSNTGELFF. The DNA for the CDR3 is TGTGCCAGCAGTTACTCCAACACCGGGGAGCTGTTTTTT.

The chain has TRBV30 and TRBJ1-2; TRBD1 matches 9 bases. Germline values: CDR1 GTSNPN, CDR2 SVGIG (reference sequence). CDR3 length: 13 residues. The junction had 9 bases not matched to a gene; V was cut back by 8 bases and J by 5 bases. The CDR3 spells CAVRDRERYGYTF. CDR3 coding DNA: TGTGCCGTAAGGGACAGGGAGAGGTATGGCTACACCTTC.

The rearrangement uses TRBV4-3 and TRBJ2-1; 7 bases fit TRBD2. J was trimmed by 7 bases and V by 0 bases; bases with no gene match: 12. The CDR3 runs to 17 residues. Germline CDR1 reads LGHNA; CDR2 reads YSLEER. The DNA of the CDR3 is TGCGCCAGCAGCCAAGATTGGGCGGGAGAGAGCTCGAATGAGCAGTTCTTC. This translates into CASSQDWAGESSNEQFF.